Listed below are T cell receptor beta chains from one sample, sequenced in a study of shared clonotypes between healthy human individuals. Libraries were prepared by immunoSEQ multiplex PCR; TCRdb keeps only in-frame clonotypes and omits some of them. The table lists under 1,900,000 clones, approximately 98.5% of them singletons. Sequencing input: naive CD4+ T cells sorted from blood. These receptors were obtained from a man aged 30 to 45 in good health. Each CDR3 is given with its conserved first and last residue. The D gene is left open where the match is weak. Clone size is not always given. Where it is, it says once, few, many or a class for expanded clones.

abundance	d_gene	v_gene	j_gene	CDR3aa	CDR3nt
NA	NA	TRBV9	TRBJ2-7	CASSVGGRRIQEQYF	TGTGCCAGCAGCGTAGGAGGGCGCCGTATTCAGGAGCAGTACTTC
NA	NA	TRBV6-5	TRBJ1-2	CASSYAGANYGYTF	TGTGCCAGCAGTTACGCAGGGGCTAACTATGGCTACACCTTC
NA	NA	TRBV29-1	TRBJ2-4	CSVEYRALRGIQYF	TGCAGCGTTGAATACAGGGCGCTTAGGGGCATTCAGTACTTC
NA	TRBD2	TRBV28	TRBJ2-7	CASSLFPGLAGGGTQYF	TGTGCCAGCAGTTTATTTCCGGGACTAGCGGGAGGAGGGACTCAGTACTTC
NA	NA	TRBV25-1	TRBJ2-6	CASNGVNSGANVLTF	TGTGCCAGCAACGGGGTCAACTCTGGGGCCAACGTCCTGACTTTC
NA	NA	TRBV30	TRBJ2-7	CAWSGGRGERIYEQYF	TGTGCCTGGAGTGGGGGTAGGGGAGAGCGCATCTACGAGCAGTACTTC
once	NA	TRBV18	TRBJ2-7	CASSPPGQGNLNEQYF	TGTGCCAGCTCACCGCCCGGTCAGGGTAATCTCAACGAGCAGTACTTC
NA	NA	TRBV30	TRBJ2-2	CAWSALGAPLGELFF	TGTGCCTGGAGTGCCCTGGGAGCCCCCCTCGGGGAGCTGTTTTTT
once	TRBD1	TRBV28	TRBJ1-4	CASSTGRATNEKLFF	TGTGCCAGTTCGACAGGGAGGGCAACTAATGAAAAACTGTTTTTT
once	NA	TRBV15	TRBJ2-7	CATSRSRSGEQYF	TGTGCCACCAGCAGAAGCCGTTCCGGGGAGCAGTACTTC
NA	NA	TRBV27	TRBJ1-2	CASSLGGDYGYTF	TGTGCCAGCAGTTTAGGAGGGGACTATGGCTACACCTTC
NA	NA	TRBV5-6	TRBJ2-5	CASSLRKETQYF	TGTGCCAGCAGCTTGAGAAAAGAGACCCAGTACTTC
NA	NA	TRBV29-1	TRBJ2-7	CSVDRGFDEQYF	TGCAGCGTTGATAGAGGGTTCGACGAGCAGTACTTC
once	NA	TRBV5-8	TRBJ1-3	CASSLWGTSGNTIYF	TGTGCCAGCAGCTTGTGGGGGACCTCTGGAAACACCATATATTTT
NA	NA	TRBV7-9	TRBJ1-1	CASSLETGEEVF	TGTGCCAGCAGCTTAGAAACGGGGGAGGAGGTCTTT
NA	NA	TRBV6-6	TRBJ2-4	CASFLDGTKNIQYF	TGTGCCAGCTTCCTAGACGGTACCAAAAACATTCAGTACTTC
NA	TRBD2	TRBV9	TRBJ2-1	CASSVTSGSVNEQFF	TGTGCCAGCAGCGTAACTAGCGGGAGTGTCAATGAGCAGTTCTTC
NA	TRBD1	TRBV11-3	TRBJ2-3	CASSRNDRGNGRDTQYF	TGTGCCAGCAGCAGAAACGACAGGGGTAATGGTAGGGATACGCAGTATTTT
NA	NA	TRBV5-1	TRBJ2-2	CASSLVAGNTGELFF	TGCGCCAGCAGCTTGGTGGCAGGGAACACCGGGGAGCTGTTTTTT
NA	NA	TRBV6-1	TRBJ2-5	CASSAHSGGETQYF	TGTGCCAGCAGTGCCCACAGTGGGGGAGAGACCCAGTACTTC
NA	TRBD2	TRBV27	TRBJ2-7	CASSLAGGPPYEQYF	TGTGCCAGCAGTTTAGCGGGAGGACCCCCCTACGAGCAGTACTTC
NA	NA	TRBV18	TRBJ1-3	CASSPEGSGNTIYF	TGTGCCAGCTCACCAGAAGGATCTGGAAACACCATATATTTT
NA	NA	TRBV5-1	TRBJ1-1	CASSFRQGGTEAFF	TGCGCCAGCAGCTTCAGGCAGGGCGGTACTGAAGCTTTCTTT
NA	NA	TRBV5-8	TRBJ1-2	CASSLGVWVGTYGYTF	TGTGCCAGCAGCTTGGGTGTGTGGGTGGGGACCTATGGCTACACCTTC
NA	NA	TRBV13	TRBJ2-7	CASSSTVDYEQYF	TGTGCCAGCAGTTCGACAGTAGACTACGAGCAGTACTTC
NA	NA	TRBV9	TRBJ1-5	CASSPSDTQGPQHF	TGTGCCAGCAGCCCCTCGGACACCCAAGGGCCCCAGCATTTT
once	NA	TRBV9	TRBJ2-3	CASSAILDTQYF	TGTGCCAGCAGCGCGATCCTAGATACGCAGTATTTT
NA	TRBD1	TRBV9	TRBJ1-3	CASSVATGGLSDSGNTIYF	TGTGCCAGCAGCGTAGCCACAGGGGGGTTATCCGACTCTGGAAACACCATATATTTT
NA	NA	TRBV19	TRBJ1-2	CASSTPDKYYGYTF	TGTGCCAGTAGTACCCCGGACAAATACTATGGCTACACCTTC
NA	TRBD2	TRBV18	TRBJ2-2	CASSPRREGTGELFF	TGTGCCAGCTCACCACGGCGGGAGGGCACCGGGGAGCTGTTTTTT
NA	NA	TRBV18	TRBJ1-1	CASSDTGLAEAFF	TGTGCCAGCTCAGACACAGGGCTAGCTGAAGCTTTCTTT
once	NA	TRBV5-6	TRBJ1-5	CASSLAGNQPQHF	TGTGCCAGCAGCTTGGCGGGGAATCAGCCCCAGCATTTT
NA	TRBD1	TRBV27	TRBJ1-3	CATPGQTSSGNTIYF	TGTGCCACCCCGGGACAGACAAGCTCTGGAAACACCATATATTTT
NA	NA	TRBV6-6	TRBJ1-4	CASREGNEKLFF	TGTGCCAGCAGGGAGGGTAATGAAAAACTGTTTTTT
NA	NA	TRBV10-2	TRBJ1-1	CASSDYRVGSTEAFF	TGCGCCAGCAGTGACTACAGGGTCGGGAGCACTGAAGCTTTCTTT
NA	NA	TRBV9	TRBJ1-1	CASSTGPGNTEAFF	TGTGCCAGCAGCACCGGACCCGGGAACACTGAAGCTTTCTTT
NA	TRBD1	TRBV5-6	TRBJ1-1	CASSLPLQGATGTEAFF	TGTGCCAGCAGCCTCCCGTTACAGGGGGCAACGGGTACTGAAGCTTTCTTT
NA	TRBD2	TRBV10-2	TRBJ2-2	CASIPTGGRVRTGELFF	TGCGCCAGCATACCGACTGGCGGGAGGGTTCGGACCGGGGAGCTGTTTTTT
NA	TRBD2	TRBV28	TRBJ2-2	CASSRGLAGGVLFF	TGTGCCAGCAGTCGCGGACTAGCGGGAGGGGTGCTGTTTTTT
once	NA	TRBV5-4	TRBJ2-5	CASSPRTAQETQYF	TGTGCCAGCAGCCCCAGGACAGCCCAAGAGACCCAGTACTTC
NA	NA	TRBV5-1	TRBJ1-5	CASSPGVSNQPQHF	TGCGCCAGCAGCCCCGGGGTTAGCAATCAGCCCCAGCATTTT
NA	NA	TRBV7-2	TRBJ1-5	CASSPSGRGPGNQPQHF	TGTGCCAGCAGCCCCAGCGGTCGGGGGCCCGGCAATCAGCCCCAGCATTTT
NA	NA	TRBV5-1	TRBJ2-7	CASSPDGQPYEQYF	TGCGCCAGCAGCCCGGACGGGCAGCCGTACGAGCAGTACTTC
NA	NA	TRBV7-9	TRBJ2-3	CASSAAGSADTQYF	TGTGCCAGCAGCGCCGCGGGTTCGGCAGATACGCAGTATTTT
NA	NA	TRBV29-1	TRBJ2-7	CSVGTTTYEQYF	TGCAGCGTGGGGACAACGACCTACGAGCAGTACTTC
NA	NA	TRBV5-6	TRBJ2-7	CASSLVGSESEQYF	TGTGCCAGCAGCTTGGTAGGTTCGGAGTCCGAGCAGTACTTC
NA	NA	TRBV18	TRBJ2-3	CASSPPSLSDTQYF	TGTGCCAGCTCACCACCTTCTCTCTCAGATACGCAGTATTTT
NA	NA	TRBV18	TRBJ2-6	CASSPRGGNPSGANVLTF	TGTGCCAGCTCACCACGCGGCGGGAACCCTTCTGGGGCCAACGTCCTGACTTTC
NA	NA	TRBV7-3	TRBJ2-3	CASSSFERGTDTQYF	TGTGCCAGCAGCTCATTTGAAAGGGGGACAGATACGCAGTATTTT
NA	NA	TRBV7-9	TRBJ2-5	CASSLERGATQYF	TGTGCCAGCAGCTTAGAACGGGGGGCGACCCAGTACTTC
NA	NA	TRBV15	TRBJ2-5	CATSRSIKPQETQYF	TGTGCCACCAGCAGATCGATAAAACCCCAAGAGACCCAGTACTTC
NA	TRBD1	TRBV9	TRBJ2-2	CASSVTGGSLNTGELFF	TGTGCCAGCAGCGTAACAGGGGGCTCTCTTAACACCGGGGAGCTGTTTTTT
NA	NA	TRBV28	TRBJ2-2	CASSLWTENTGELFF	TGTGCCAGCAGTTTATGGACGGAAAACACCGGGGAGCTGTTTTTT
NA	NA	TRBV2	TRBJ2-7	CASSEVGQGSYEQYF	TGTGCCAGCAGTGAGGTGGGGCAGGGGAGTTACGAGCAGTACTTC
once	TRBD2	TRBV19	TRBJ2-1	CASSIVTSGYNEQFF	TGTGCCAGTAGTATAGTTACTAGCGGTTACAATGAGCAGTTCTTC
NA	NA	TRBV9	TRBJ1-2	CASRTGNGANYGYTF	TGTGCCAGCAGGACAGGAAATGGAGCTAACTATGGCTACACCTTC
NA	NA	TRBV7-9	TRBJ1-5	CASSLEWGILANQPQHF	TGTGCCAGCAGCTTAGAATGGGGCATTTTAGCTAATCAGCCCCAGCATTTT
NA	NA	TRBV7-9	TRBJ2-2	CASSPRSGSAGELFF	TGTGCCAGCAGCCCCCGTTCCGGTTCGGCCGGGGAGCTGTTTTTT
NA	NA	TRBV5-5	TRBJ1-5	CASSLRLSRVGGDSNQPQHF	TGTGCCAGCAGCCTCCGATTGAGCAGAGTTGGGGGGGATAGCAATCAGCCCCAGCATTTT
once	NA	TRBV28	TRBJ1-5	CASSIGISSNQPQHF	TGTGCCAGCAGTATAGGGATCTCTAGCAATCAGCCCCAGCATTTT